This is a list of T cell receptor beta chains from one sample in a study of T cell repertoires in cytomegalovirus infection. Their cognate antigens are unknown. TCRdb passed the reads through MiXCR, listing each CDR3 protein once. The data show roughly 800,000 distinct CDR3 sequences, 29% seen once. The sequencing here drew on cultured CD8+ T cells from PBMCs, taken from culture after CMV antigen stimulation. Source of these receptors: a human donor in good health (CMV status not recorded). Some clones in this sample may be carry-over from other donors' samples. Both conserved end residues are part of each CDR3. The order of the fields is J gene, D gene, clone size, V gene, CDR3 DNA, CDR3 protein. The D gene is left open where the match is weak. The size field is filled for only some rows; it gives once, few, many or a size class.

J gene: TRBJ1-1
D gene: TRBD1
clone size: few
V gene: TRBV5-4
CDR3 DNA: TGTGCCAGCACCGTTACAGGGGAATCAACTGAAGCTTTCTTT
CDR3 protein: CASTVTGESTEAFF

J gene: TRBJ2-1
D gene: NA
clone size: NA
V gene: TRBV29-1
CDR3 DNA: TGCAGCGTAGTACAGGGATTCGGGTTCTTC
CDR3 protein: CSVVQGFGFF

J gene: TRBJ1-5
D gene: NA
clone size: NA
V gene: TRBV7-9
CDR3 DNA: TGTGCCAGCGTGCTGGCAGCCGATCAGCCCCAGCATTTT
CDR3 protein: CASVLAADQPQHF

J gene: TRBJ1-4
D gene: NA
clone size: many
V gene: TRBV12-3/TRBV12-4
CDR3 DNA: TGTGCCAGCAGTTTAGGGTGGGAAAAACTGTTTTTT
CDR3 protein: CASSLGWEKLFF

J gene: TRBJ2-3
D gene: NA
clone size: many
V gene: TRBV7-6
CDR3 DNA: TGTGCCAGCAGCTACTCTCCGGGCCAAGGGGATACGCAGTATTTT
CDR3 protein: CASSYSPGQGDTQYF

J gene: TRBJ1-1
D gene: TRBD1
clone size: few
V gene: TRBV19
CDR3 DNA: TGTGCCAGTAGTATCACCGGGACAGGGAGGAGAACTGAAGCTTTCTTT
CDR3 protein: CASSITGTGRRTEAFF

J gene: TRBJ2-1
D gene: NA
clone size: once
V gene: TRBV5-6
CDR3 DNA: TGTGCCAGCAGCCCCCAAGCGGATGAGCAGTTCTTC
CDR3 protein: CASSPQADEQFF

J gene: TRBJ2-1
D gene: TRBD2
clone size: NA
V gene: TRBV12-3/TRBV12-4
CDR3 DNA: TGTGCCAGCAGTCCCCCGACTAGCGGGGGCCCTAGCTCCTACAATGAGCAGTTCTTC
CDR3 protein: CASSPPTSGGPSSYNEQFF

J gene: TRBJ1-2
D gene: TRBD1
clone size: NA
V gene: TRBV20-1
CDR3 DNA: TGCAGTGCTAGGAAGGACAGGAACGGCTACACCTTC
CDR3 protein: CSARKDRNGYTF

J gene: TRBJ1-1
D gene: NA
clone size: NA
V gene: TRBV27
CDR3 DNA: TGTGCCAGCAGTTCCCTGGTAAAAATGAACACTGAAGCTTTCTTT
CDR3 protein: CASSSLVKMNTEAFF

J gene: TRBJ2-2
D gene: NA
clone size: few
V gene: TRBV19
CDR3 DNA: TGTGCCAGTAGTCCCCTCCGGGCCCGCACCGGGGAGCTGTTTTTT
CDR3 protein: CASSPLRARTGELFF

J gene: TRBJ2-3
D gene: TRBD2
clone size: many
V gene: TRBV7-2
CDR3 DNA: TGTGCCAGCAGCAAGTCCGGGACTAGCGGGTCCGGGGGCACAGATACGCAGTATTTT
CDR3 protein: CASSKSGTSGSGGTDTQYF

J gene: TRBJ1-2
D gene: NA
clone size: few
V gene: TRBV5-1
CDR3 DNA: TGCGCCAGCAGCTTGGAGTTCGGGATTGACTATGGCTACACCTTC
CDR3 protein: CASSLEFGIDYGYTF

J gene: TRBJ1-1
D gene: NA
clone size: NA
V gene: TRBV19
CDR3 DNA: TGTGCCAGTAGTCCTACCGGGACACGGCTTACTGAAGCTTTCTTT
CDR3 protein: CASSPTGTRLTEAFF

J gene: TRBJ1-6
D gene: NA
clone size: NA
V gene: TRBV10-2
CDR3 DNA: TGCGCCAGCAGTGAGGGTTCGAATTCACCCCTCCACTTT
CDR3 protein: CASSEGSNSPLHF

J gene: TRBJ2-7
D gene: NA
clone size: NA
V gene: TRBV7-3
CDR3 DNA: TGTGCCAGCAGCCTTGGCGGGACAGTGGACGAGCAGTACTTC
CDR3 protein: CASSLGGTVDEQYF

J gene: TRBJ1-2
D gene: NA
clone size: NA
V gene: TRBV7-4
CDR3 DNA: TGTGCCAGCAGCACCAGGACCTATGGCTACACCTTC
CDR3 protein: CASSTRTYGYTF

J gene: TRBJ2-5
D gene: TRBD2
clone size: NA
V gene: TRBV5-6
CDR3 DNA: TGTGCCAGCAGGGAGCGGGGGAAGTACCAAGAGACCCAGTACTTC
CDR3 protein: CASRERGKYQETQYF

J gene: TRBJ2-2
D gene: TRBD1
clone size: NA
V gene: TRBV19
CDR3 DNA: TGTGCCGGGACAGGGGGCGTAATGAACACCGGGGAGCTGTTTTTT
CDR3 protein: CAGTGGVMNTGELFF

J gene: TRBJ2-5
D gene: NA
clone size: many
V gene: TRBV7-2
CDR3 DNA: TGTGCCAGCAGGGGGGGGTCGGGGGGCCGCCAAGAGACCCAGTACTTC
CDR3 protein: CASRGGSGGRQETQYF

J gene: TRBJ2-1
D gene: NA
clone size: NA
V gene: TRBV19
CDR3 DNA: TGTGCCAGTAGTGCCATTGTGGGACTCAATGAGCAGTTCTTC
CDR3 protein: CASSAIVGLNEQFF

J gene: TRBJ1-4
D gene: TRBD1
clone size: few
V gene: TRBV29-1
CDR3 DNA: TGCAGCGTTGTCGGACAGGGCTACGATAATGAAAAACTGTTTTTT
CDR3 protein: CSVVGQGYDNEKLFF

J gene: TRBJ2-5
D gene: NA
clone size: few
V gene: TRBV11-2
CDR3 DNA: TGTGCCAGCAGCCGAACCAGGGGCGGACAAGAGACCCAGTACTTC
CDR3 protein: CASSRTRGGQETQYF

J gene: TRBJ2-1
D gene: TRBD1
clone size: NA
V gene: TRBV12-3/TRBV12-4
CDR3 DNA: TGTGCCAGCAGCAGACCCGGGACAGGGGGATCGGGTGAGCAGTTCTTC
CDR3 protein: CASSRPGTGGSGEQFF

J gene: TRBJ1-3
D gene: TRBD1
clone size: many
V gene: TRBV12-3/TRBV12-4
CDR3 DNA: TGTGCCACCATCTACAGGGGTGCGGGAAACACCATATATTTT
CDR3 protein: CATIYRGAGNTIYF

J gene: TRBJ1-1
D gene: TRBD1
clone size: NA
V gene: TRBV7-9
CDR3 DNA: TGTGCCAGCAGCTTAGTGTGGACAGGGAGCACTGAAGCTTTCTTT
CDR3 protein: CASSLVWTGSTEAFF

J gene: TRBJ2-3
D gene: NA
clone size: few
V gene: TRBV7-6
CDR3 DNA: TGTGCCAGCAGCTTAATCATGGGTCTAGATACGCAGTATTTT
CDR3 protein: CASSLIMGLDTQYF

J gene: TRBJ2-6
D gene: NA
clone size: once
V gene: TRBV10-3
CDR3 DNA: TGTGCCATCAGCGCGGGGGCTGACAAGGCTGGGGCCAACGTCCTGACTTTC
CDR3 protein: CAISAGADKAGANVLTF

J gene: TRBJ1-2
D gene: NA
clone size: few
V gene: TRBV6-1
CDR3 DNA: TGTGCCAGCAGTTACCCCGGGGGTTATGGCTACACCTTC
CDR3 protein: CASSYPGGYGYTF

J gene: TRBJ2-1
D gene: NA
clone size: NA
V gene: TRBV2
CDR3 DNA: TGTGCCAGCGTATACCTAGGGAGTGAGCAGTTCTTC
CDR3 protein: CASVYLGSEQFF

J gene: TRBJ2-1
D gene: NA
clone size: few
V gene: TRBV11-2
CDR3 DNA: TGTGCCAGCAGCCCTCCCCACAGGAACGGCTCCTACAATGAGCAGTTCTTC
CDR3 protein: CASSPPHRNGSYNEQFF

J gene: TRBJ2-3
D gene: NA
clone size: NA
V gene: TRBV25-1
CDR3 DNA: TGTGCCAGCAGTGACCCCTCGGATTATACTAGCACAGATACGCAGTATTTT
CDR3 protein: CASSDPSDYTSTDTQYF

J gene: TRBJ1-1
D gene: NA
clone size: many
V gene: TRBV27
CDR3 DNA: TGTGCCAGCAGCTCCTCGGGCTTGAACACTGAAGCTTTCTTT
CDR3 protein: CASSSSGLNTEAFF

J gene: TRBJ2-7
D gene: TRBD1
clone size: NA
V gene: TRBV7-6
CDR3 DNA: TGTGCCAGCAGCTTAGGGGACAGGGGGGACTACGAGCAGTACTTC
CDR3 protein: CASSLGDRGDYEQYF

J gene: TRBJ2-5
D gene: TRBD2
clone size: NA
V gene: TRBV12-3/TRBV12-4
CDR3 DNA: TGTGCCAGCAGGACCCTGGGACTAGCGGGTCAAGAGACCCAGTACTTC
CDR3 protein: CASRTLGLAGQETQYF

J gene: TRBJ2-2
D gene: NA
clone size: many
V gene: TRBV6-5
CDR3 DNA: TGTGCCAGCAGTTACTCCGGACCGGGGGAGCTGTTTTTT
CDR3 protein: CASSYSGPGELFF